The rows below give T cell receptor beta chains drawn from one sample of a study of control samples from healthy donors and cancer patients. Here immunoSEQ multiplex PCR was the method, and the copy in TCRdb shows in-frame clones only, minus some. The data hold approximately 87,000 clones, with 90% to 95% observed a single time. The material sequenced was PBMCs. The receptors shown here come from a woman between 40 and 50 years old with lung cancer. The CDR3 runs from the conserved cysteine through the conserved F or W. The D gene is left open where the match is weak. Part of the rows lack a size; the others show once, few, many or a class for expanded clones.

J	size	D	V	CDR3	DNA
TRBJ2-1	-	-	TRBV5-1	CASSLDGGTYNEQFF	TGCGCCAGCAGCTTGGATGGGGGAACCTACAATGAGCAGTTCTTC
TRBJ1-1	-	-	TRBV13	CASSVIGDEAFF	TGTGCCAGCAGCGTCATAGGGGATGAAGCTTTCTTT
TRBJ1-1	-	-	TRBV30	CAWGWDTEAFF	TGTGCCTGGGGTTGGGACACTGAAGCTTTCTTT
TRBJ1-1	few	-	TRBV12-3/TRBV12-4	CASSLSRIEAFF	TGTGCCAGCAGTTTATCCCGGATCGAAGCTTTCTTT
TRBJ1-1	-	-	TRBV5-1	CASSPERHPTEAFF	TGCGCCAGCAGCCCGGAACGGCATCCCACTGAAGCTTTCTTT
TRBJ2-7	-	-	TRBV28	CASSSHMTDF	TGTGCCAGCAGTTCCCACATGACAGACTTC
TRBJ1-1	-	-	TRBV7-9	CASSPRQMNTEAFF	TGTGCCAGCAGCCCCCGACAGATGAACACTGAAGCTTTCTTT
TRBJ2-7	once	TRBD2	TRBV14	CASSQLEGAGGSPYEQYF	TGTGCCAGCAGCCAACTGGAGGGAGCGGGGGGGTCCCCCTACGAGCAGTACTTC
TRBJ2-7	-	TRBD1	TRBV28	CASSLARQGFSEQYF	TGTGCCAGCAGCCTAGCGAGACAGGGGTTTTCCGAGCAGTACTTC
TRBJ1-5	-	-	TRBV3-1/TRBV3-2	CASSQTVLQPQHF	TGTGCCAGCAGCCAGACAGTCCTCCAGCCCCAGCATTTT
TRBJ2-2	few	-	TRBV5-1	CASSPSGTGELFF	TGCGCCAGCAGCCCGTCGGGGACCGGGGAGCTGTTTTTT
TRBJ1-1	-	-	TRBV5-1	CASSLEWGATEAFF	TGCGCCAGCAGCTTGGAGTGGGGTGCCACTGAAGCTTTCTTT
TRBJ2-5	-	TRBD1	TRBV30	CAWRRTGGAETQYF	TGTGCCTGGAGGAGGACAGGGGGCGCGGAGACCCAGTACTTC
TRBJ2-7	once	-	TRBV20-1	CSASVSSVSGYEQYF	TGCAGTGCTAGTGTTTCAAGCGTCAGCGGGTACGAGCAGTACTTC
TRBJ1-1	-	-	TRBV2	CASSPRVGTEAFF	TGTGCCAGCAGTCCCAGGGTGGGGACTGAAGCTTTCTTT
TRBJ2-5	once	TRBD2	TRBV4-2	CASSQDWGGSETQYF	TGTGCCAGCAGCCAAGATTGGGGGGGTTCAGAGACCCAGTACTTC
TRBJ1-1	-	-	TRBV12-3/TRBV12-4	CASSFSPEAFF	TGTGCCAGCAGTTTTAGCCCTGAAGCTTTCTTT
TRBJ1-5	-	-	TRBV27	CASRDSNNQPQHF	TGTGCCAGCAGGGACAGTAATAATCAGCCCCAGCATTTT
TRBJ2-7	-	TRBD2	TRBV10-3	CAISSSGGYEQYF	TGTGCCATCAGCTCTAGCGGGGGTTACGAGCAGTACTTC
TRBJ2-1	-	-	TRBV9	CASSVLGFRDEQFF	TGTGCCAGCAGCGTATTGGGTTTTAGAGATGAGCAGTTCTTC
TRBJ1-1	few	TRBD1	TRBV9	CASSQGEYTEAFF	TGTGCCAGCTCCCAGGGGGAATACACTGAAGCTTTCTTT
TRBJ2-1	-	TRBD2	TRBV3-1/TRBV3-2	CASSLSSLAGGPRNEQFF	TGTGCCAGCAGCCTGTCCTCCCTAGCGGGGGGGCCCAGGAATGAGCAGTTCTTC
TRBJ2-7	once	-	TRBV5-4	CASSLGDPYEQYF	TGTGCCAGCAGCTTGGGCGACCCCTACGAGCAGTACTTC
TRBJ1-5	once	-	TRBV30	CAWSYRNQPQHF	TGTGCCTGGAGTTACAGGAATCAGCCCCAGCATTTT
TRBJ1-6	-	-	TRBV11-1	CASSPQGGRGSPLHF	TGTGCCAGCAGCCCACAGGGAGGCCGTGGTTCACCCCTCCACTTT
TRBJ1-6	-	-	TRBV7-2	CASSSQVGQSYNSPLHF	TGTGCCAGCAGCTCCCAAGTAGGACAGTCCTATAATTCACCCCTCCACTTT
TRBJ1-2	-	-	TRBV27	CASTSTGTYGYTF	TGTGCCAGCACCTCGACGGGGACCTATGGCTACACCTTC
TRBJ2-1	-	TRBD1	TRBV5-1	CASSHRQGVNNEQFF	TGCGCCAGCAGCCACCGACAGGGTGTTAACAATGAGCAGTTCTTC
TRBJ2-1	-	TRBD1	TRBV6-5	CASSRTGLNEQFF	TGTGCCAGCAGTAGGACAGGGCTCAATGAGCAGTTCTTC
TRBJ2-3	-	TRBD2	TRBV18	CASSHRTGLASTDTQYF	TGTGCCAGCTCACACCGGACGGGACTAGCGAGCACAGATACGCAGTATTTT
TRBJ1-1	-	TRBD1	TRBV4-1	CASSQWGGGETEAFF	TGCGCCAGCAGCCAGTGGGGAGGGGGCGAGACTGAAGCTTTCTTT
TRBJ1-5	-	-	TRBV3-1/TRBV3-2	CASSQFSGGSNQPQHF	TGTGCCAGCAGCCAATTCTCCGGGGGTAGCAATCAGCCCCAGCATTTT
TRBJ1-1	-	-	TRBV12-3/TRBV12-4	CASSLAVQEAFF	TGTGCCAGCAGTTTAGCGGTACAGGAAGCTTTCTTT
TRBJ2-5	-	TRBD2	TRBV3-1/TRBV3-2	CASSCRGEETQYF	TGTGCCAGCAGCTGCCGGGGGGAAGAGACCCAGTACTTC
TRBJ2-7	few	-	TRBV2	CASRPIDFDSSYEQYF	TGTGCCAGCAGGCCGATTGATTTTGACAGCTCCTACGAGCAGTACTTC
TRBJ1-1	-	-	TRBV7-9	CASSLLEGGTEAFF	TGTGCCAGCAGCTTATTGGAGGGCGGAACTGAAGCTTTCTTT
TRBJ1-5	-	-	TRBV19	CASSIETDYQPQHF	TGTGCCAGTAGTATAGAGACCGACTATCAGCCCCAGCATTTT
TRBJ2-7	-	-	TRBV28	CASSGGGHEQYF	TGTGCCAGCAGCGGGGGTGGCCACGAGCAGTACTTC
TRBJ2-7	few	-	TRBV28	CASSPSEDEQYF	TGTGCCAGCAGCCCAAGTGAGGACGAGCAGTACTTC
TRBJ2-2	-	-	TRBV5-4	CATSRGTSRTGELFF	TGTGCCACCTCCCGGGGAACAAGTAGAACCGGGGAGCTGTTTTTT
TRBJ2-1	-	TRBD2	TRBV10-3	CAISTSGGAGEQFF	TGTGCCATCTCAACTAGCGGGGGGGCTGGGGAGCAGTTCTTC
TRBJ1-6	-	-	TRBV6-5	CASSYRERGSPLHF	TGTGCCAGCAGTTACCGGGAAAGAGGGTCACCCCTCCACTTT
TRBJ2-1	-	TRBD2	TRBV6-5	CASSLGLAGGNEQFF	TGTGCCAGCAGTTTAGGACTAGCGGGGGGCAATGAGCAGTTCTTC
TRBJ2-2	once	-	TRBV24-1	CATSDLQGGPYTGELFF	TGTGCCACCAGTGATTTGCAAGGGGGGCCGTACACCGGGGAGCTGTTTTTT
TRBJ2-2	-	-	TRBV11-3	CASSLGYTGELFF	TGTGCCAGCAGCTTAGGGTACACCGGGGAGCTGTTTTTT
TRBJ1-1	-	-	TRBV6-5	CASTPRRGYTEAFF	TGTGCCAGCACCCCACGGAGGGGGTACACTGAAGCTTTCTTT
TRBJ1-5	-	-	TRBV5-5	CASSEGGWGQPQHF	TGTGCCAGCAGTGAGGGGGGTTGGGGTCAGCCCCAGCATTTT
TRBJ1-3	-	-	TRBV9	CASSVEGGTSGNTIYF	TGTGCCAGCAGCGTAGAAGGGGGGACCTCTGGAAACACCATATATTTT
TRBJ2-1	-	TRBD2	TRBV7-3	CASSSTSANNEQFF	TGTGCCAGCAGCTCTACTAGCGCTAACAATGAGCAGTTCTTC
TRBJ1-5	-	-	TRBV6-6	CASTNHGSNQPQHF	TGTGCCAGCACCAACCACGGTAGCAATCAGCCCCAGCATTTT
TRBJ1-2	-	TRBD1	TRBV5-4	CASSTRDREANYGYTF	TGTGCCAGCAGCACCCGGGACAGGGAGGCTAACTATGGCTACACCTTC
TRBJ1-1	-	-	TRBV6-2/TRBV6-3	CASTPGGFAEAFF	TGTGCCAGCACCCCGGGGGGGTTCGCTGAAGCTTTCTTT
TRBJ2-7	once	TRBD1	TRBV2	CASRPGQGEQYF	TGTGCCAGCAGACCGGGACAGGGGGAGCAGTACTTC
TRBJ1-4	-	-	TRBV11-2	CASSPGRPTNEKLFF	TGTGCCAGCAGCCCCGGACGGCCGACTAATGAAAAACTGTTTTTT
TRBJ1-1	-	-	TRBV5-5	CASSRYREGAFF	TGTGCCAGCAGCAGGTACAGGGAGGGGGCTTTCTTT
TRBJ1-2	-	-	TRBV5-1	CASSTAGTLGYTF	TGCGCCAGCAGCACCGCCGGGACTCTTGGCTACACCTTC
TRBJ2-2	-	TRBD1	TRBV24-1	CAISPGTGTNTGELFF	TGTGCCATAAGTCCCGGGACAGGGACGAACACCGGGGAGCTGTTTTTT
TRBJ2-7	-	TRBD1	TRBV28	CASSFPRQGAKARQYF	TGTGCCAGCAGTTTCCCTAGACAGGGGGCTAAGGCAAGGCAGTACTTC
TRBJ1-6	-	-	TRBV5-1	CASSLIYGGNSPLHF	TGCGCCAGCAGCTTGATATATGGGGGTAATTCACCCCTCCACTTT
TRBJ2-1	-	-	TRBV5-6	CASSLNPNEQFF	TGTGCCAGCAGCCTAAACCCCAATGAGCAGTTCTTC